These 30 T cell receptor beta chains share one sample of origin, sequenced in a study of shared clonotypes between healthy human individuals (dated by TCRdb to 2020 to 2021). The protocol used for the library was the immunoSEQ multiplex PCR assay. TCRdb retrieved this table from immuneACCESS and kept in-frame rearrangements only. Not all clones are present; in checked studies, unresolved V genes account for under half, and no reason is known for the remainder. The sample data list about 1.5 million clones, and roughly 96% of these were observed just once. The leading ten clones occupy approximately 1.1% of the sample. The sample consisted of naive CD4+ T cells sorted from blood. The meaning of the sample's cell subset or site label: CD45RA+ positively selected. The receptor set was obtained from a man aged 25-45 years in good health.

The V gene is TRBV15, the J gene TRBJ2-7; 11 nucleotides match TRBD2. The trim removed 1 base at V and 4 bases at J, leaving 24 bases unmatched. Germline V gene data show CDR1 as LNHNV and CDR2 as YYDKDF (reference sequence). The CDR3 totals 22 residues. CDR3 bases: TGTGCCACCAGCAGAGGGATCACACCTCTAGCGGGAGGCTCCACTGGAAAATACGAGCAGTACTTC. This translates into CATSRGITPLAGGSTGKYEQYF.

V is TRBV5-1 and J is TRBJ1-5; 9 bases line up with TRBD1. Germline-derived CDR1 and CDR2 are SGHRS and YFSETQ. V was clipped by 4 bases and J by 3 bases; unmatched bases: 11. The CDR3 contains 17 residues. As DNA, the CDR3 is TGCGCCAGCAGCGAAGGATCCGGGACAGGGACCAATCAGCCCCAGCATTTT. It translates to CASSEGSGTGTNQPQHF.

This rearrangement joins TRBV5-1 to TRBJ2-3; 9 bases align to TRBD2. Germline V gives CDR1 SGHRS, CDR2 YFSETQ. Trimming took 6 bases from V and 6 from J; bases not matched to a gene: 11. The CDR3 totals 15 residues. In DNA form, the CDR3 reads TGCGCCAGCACTCTTAGCGGGAGCCCCCGGGATACGCAGTATTTT. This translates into CASTLSGSPRDTQYF.

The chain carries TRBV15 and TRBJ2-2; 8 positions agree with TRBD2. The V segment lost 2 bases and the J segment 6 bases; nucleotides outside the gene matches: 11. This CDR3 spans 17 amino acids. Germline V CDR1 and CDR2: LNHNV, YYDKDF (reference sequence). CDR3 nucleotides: TGTGCCACCAGCAGACGAAGAGGGACTAGTTGGGCCGGGGAGCTGTTTTTT. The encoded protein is CATSRRRGTSWAGELFF.

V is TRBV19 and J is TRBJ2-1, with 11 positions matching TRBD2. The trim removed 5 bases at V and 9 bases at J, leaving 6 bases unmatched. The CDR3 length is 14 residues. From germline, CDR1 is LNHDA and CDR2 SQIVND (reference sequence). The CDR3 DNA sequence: TGTGCCAGTAGTCAACTAGCGGGGGAGGGTGAGCAGTTCTTC. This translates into CASSQLAGEGEQFF.

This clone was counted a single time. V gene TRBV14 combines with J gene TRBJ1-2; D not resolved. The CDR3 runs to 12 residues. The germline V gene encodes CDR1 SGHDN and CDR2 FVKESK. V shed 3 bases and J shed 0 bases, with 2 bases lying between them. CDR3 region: CASSQTNYGYTF. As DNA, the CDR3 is TGTGCCAGCAGCCAGACTAACTATGGCTACACCTTC.

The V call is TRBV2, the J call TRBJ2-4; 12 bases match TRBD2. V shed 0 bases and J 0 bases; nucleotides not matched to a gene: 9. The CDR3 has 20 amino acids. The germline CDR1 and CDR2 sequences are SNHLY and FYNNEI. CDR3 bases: TGTGCCAGCAGTGAAGCGCGGAGGACTAGCGGGATATTAGCCAAAAACATTCAGTACTTC. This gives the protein CASSEARRTSGILAKNIQYF.

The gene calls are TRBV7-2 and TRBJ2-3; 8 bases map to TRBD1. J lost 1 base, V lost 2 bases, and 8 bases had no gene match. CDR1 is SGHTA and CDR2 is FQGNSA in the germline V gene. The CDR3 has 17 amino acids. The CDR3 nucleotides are TGTGCCAGCAGCTTAAGGTCGGGACAGGCACGCACAGATACGCAGTATTTT. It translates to CASSLRSGQARTDTQYF.

The CDR3 loop is CASSQDGWQVLFF. As DNA, the CDR3 is TGCGCCAGCAGCCAAGATGGGTGGCAGGTACTGTTCTTC. The chain joins TRBV4-1 to TRBJ2-1, with unresolved D. The CDR3 contains 13 residues. Germline V gene lookup returns CDR1 MGHRA and CDR2 YSYEKL. The ends were cut back, 0 bases at V and 15 bases at J, with 15 bases in the middle.

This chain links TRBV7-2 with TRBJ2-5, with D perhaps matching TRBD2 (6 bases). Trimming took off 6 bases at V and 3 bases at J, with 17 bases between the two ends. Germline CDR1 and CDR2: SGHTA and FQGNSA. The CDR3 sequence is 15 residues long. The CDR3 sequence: CASRQEGSGKETQYF. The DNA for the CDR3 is TGTGCCAGCAGGCAGGAGGGTAGCGGAAAAGAGACCCAGTACTTC.

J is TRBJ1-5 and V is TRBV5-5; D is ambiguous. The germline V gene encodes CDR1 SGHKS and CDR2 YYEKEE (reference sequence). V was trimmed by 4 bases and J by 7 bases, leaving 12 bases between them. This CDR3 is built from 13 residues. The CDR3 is CASSPREMQPQHF. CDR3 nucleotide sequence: TGTGCCAGCAGCCCTCGGGAAATGCAGCCCCAGCATTTT.

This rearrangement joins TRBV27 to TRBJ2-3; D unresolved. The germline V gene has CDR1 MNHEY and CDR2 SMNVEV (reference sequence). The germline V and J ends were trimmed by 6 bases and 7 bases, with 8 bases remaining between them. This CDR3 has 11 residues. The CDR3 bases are TGTGCCAGCAGACGCCAATATACGCAGTATTTT. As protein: CASRRQYTQYF.

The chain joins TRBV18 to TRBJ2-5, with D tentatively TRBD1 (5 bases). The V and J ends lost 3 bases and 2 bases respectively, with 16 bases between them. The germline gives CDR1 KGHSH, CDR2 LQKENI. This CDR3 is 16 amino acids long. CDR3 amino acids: CASSPKRGQAQETQYF. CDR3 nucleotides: TGTGCCAGCTCACCCAAGAGAGGACAAGCGCAAGAGACCCAGTACTTC.

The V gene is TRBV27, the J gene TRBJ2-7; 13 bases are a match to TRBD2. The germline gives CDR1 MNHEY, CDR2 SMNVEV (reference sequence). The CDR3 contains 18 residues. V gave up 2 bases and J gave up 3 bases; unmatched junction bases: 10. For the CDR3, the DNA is TGTGCCAGCAGTTTAGACAGGGATAGACTAGCGGGAGGCTACGAGCAGTACTTC. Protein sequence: CASSLDRDRLAGGYEQYF.

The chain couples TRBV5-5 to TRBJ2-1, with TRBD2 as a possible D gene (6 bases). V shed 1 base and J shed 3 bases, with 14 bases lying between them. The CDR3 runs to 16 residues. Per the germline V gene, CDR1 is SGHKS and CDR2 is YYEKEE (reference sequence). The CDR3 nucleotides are TGTGCCAGCAGCTTGTGGAGGGGAACTAACTACAATGAGCAGTTCTTC. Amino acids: CASSLWRGTNYNEQFF.

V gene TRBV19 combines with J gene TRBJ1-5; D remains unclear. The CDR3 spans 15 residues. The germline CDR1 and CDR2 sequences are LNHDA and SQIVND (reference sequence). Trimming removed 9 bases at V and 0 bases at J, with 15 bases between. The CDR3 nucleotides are TGTGCCAGCCTTGGTCCAGGCTATAGCAATCAGCCCCAGCATTTT. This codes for CASLGPGYSNQPQHF. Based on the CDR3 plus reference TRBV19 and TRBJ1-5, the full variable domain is DGGITQSPKYLFRKEGQNVTLSCEQNLNHDAMYWYRQDPGQGLRLIYYSQIVNDFQKGDIAEGYSVSREKKESFPLTVTSAQKNPTAFYLCASLGPGYSNQPQHFGDGTRLSIL.

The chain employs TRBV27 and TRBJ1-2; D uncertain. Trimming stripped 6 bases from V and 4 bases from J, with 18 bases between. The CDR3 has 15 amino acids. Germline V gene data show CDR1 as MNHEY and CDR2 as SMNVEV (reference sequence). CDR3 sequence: CASRGRADFSYGYTF. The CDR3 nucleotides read TGTGCCAGCAGGGGTCGGGCGGACTTCTCCTATGGCTACACCTTC.

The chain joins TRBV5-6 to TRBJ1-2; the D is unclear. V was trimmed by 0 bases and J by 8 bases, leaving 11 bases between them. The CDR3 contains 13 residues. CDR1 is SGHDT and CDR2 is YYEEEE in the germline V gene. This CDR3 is CASSLEGIYGYTF. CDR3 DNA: TGTGCCAGCAGCTTGGAAGGGATTTACGGCTACACCTTC. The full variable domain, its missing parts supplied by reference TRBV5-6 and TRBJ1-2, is DAGVTQSPTHLIKTRGQQVTLRCSPKSGHDTVSWYQQALGQGPQFIFQYYEEEERQRGNFPDRFSGHQFPNYSSELNVNALLLGDSALYLCASSLEGIYGYTFGSGTRLTVV.

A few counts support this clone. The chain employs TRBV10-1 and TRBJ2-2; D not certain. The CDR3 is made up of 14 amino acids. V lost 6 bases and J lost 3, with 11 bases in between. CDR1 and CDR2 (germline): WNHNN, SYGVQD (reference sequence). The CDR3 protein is CASSSRHYTGELFF. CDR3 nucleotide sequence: TGCGCCAGCAGCTCGCGCCACTACACCGGGGAGCTGTTTTTT.

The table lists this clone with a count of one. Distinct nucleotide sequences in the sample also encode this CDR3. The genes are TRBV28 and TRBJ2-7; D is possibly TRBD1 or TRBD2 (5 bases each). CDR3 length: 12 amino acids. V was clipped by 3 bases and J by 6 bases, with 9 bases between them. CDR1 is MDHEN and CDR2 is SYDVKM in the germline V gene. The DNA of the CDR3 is TGTGCCAGCAGTTTGTCGGGGCGCGAGCAGTACTTC. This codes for CASSLSGREQYF.

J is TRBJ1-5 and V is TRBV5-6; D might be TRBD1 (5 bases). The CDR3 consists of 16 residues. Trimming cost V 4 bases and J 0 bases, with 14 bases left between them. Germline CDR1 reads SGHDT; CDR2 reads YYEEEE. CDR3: CASSAGQGFSNQPQHF. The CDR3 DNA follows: TGTGCCAGCAGCGCGGGGCAGGGATTTAGCAATCAGCCCCAGCATTTT. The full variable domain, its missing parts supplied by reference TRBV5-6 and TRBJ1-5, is DAGVTQSPTHLIKTRGQQVTLRCSPKSGHDTVSWYQQALGQGPQFIFQYYEEEERQRGNFPDRFSGHQFPNYSSELNVNALLLGDSALYLCASSAGQGFSNQPQHFGDGTRLSIL.

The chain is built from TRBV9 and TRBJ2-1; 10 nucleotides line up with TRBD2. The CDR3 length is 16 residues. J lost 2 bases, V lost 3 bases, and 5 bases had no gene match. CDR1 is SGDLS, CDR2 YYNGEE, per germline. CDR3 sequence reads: CASSATSGFPYNEQFF. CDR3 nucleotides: TGTGCCAGCAGCGCGACTAGCGGGTTTCCCTACAATGAGCAGTTCTTC.

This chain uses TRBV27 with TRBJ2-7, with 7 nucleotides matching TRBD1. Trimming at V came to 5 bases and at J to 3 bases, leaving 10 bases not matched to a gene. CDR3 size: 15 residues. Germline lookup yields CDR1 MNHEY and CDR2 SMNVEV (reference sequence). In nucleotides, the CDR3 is TGTGCCAGCAGTGCAATCAGGGGGATGCACTACGAGCAGTACTTC. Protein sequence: CASSAIRGMHYEQYF.

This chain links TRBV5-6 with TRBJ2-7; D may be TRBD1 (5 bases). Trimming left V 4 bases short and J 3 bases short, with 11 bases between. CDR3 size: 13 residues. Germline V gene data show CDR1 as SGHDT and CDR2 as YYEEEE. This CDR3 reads CASSRGPSYEQYF. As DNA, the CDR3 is TGTGCCAGCAGCAGGGGCCCCAGCTACGAGCAGTACTTC.

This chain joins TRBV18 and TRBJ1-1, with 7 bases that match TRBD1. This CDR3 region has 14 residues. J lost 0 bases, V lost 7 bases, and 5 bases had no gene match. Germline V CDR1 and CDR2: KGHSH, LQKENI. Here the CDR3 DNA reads TGTGCCAGCTTCCGGGACAGCTTGAACACTGAAGCTTTCTTT. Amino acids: CASFRDSLNTEAFF.

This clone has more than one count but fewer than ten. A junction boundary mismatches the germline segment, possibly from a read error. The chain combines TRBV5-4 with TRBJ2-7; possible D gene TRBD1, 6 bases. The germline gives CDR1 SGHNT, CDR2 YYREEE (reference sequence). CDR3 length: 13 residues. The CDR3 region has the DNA TGTGCCAGCACCTTGACAGGTTCTACCGAGCAGTACTTC. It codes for CASTLTGSTEQYF.

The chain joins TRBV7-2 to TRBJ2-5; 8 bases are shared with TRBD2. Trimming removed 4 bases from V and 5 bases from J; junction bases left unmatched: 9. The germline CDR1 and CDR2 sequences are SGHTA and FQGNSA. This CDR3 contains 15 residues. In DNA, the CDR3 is TGTGCCAGCAGCTCTCCGGGACTAGGACGTGAGACCCAGTACTTC. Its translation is CASSSPGLGRETQYF.

CDR3 sequence reads: CASSLWASGRDTQYF. CDR3 nucleotides: TGTGCCAGCAGCTTATGGGCTAGCGGGAGAGATACGCAGTATTTT. The chain is built from TRBV7-3 and TRBJ2-3; 10 positions agree with TRBD2. CDR1 is SGHTA, CDR2 FQGTGA, per germline. Trimming removed 2 bases from V and 5 bases from J; junction bases left unmatched: 4. The CDR3 is 15 amino acids.

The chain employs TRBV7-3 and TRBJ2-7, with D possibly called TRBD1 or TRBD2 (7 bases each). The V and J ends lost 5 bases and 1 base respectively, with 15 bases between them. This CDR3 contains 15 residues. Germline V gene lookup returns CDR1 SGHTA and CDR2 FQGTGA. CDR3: CASSRTGEGSYEQYF. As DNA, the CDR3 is TGTGCCAGCAGCCGTACAGGGGAGGGATCCTACGAGCAGTACTTC.

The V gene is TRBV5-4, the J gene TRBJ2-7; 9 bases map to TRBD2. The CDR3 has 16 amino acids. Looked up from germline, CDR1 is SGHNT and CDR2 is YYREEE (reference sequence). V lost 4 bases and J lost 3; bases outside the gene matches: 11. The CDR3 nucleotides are TGTGCCAGCAGCCCGTCGGCAGGACTAGCGTACTACGAGCAGTACTTC. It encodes CASSPSAGLAYYEQYF.